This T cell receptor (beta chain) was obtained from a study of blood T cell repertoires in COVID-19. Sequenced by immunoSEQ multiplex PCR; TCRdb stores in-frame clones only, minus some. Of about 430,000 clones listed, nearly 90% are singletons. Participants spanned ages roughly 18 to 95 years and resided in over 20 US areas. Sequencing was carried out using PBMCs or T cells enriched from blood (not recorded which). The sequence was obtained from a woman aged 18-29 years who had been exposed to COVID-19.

The CDR3, as DNA: TGTGCCAGCAGCCCCGGGGTTCAGAGTCAGCCCCAGCATTTT. Its protein is CASSPGVQSQPQHF. This chain joins TRBV3-1 (or the pseudogene TRBV3-2) and TRBJ1-5; D not certain. Germline V gene lookup returns CDR1 LGHDT and CDR2 YNNKEL (reference sequence). CDR3 length: 14 residues. Between the trimmed V and J ends, which lost 4 bases and 6 bases, there was a span of 13 bases.